This T cell receptor (beta chain) was documented in a study of blood T cell repertoires in COVID-19. Background on the study: From T cells, B-cell-depleted T cells, or PBMCs came the material, which was cDNA or gDNA.

Authors' data handling: Researchers report that nucleated cell counts were estimated from reference gene primer amplification. Data came from immunoSEQ multiplex PCR; TCRdb stores just in-frame clones and leaves some out. That table gives V, J and clone size, and the DNA gave D and trimming. In the table there are a few hundred thousand clones, around 82% of which are singletons. CDR3 length: 15 residues. Germline-derived CDR1 and CDR2 are MDHEN and SYDVKM. Unmatched junction bases numbered 8, after V lost 4 bases and J lost 5 bases. This TCR was sampled from a woman younger than 30 with acute or convalescent COVID-19. V is TRBV28 and J is TRBJ2-7, with 10 bases that match TRBD2. Specimen: peripheral blood. CDR3: CASSSSSGSAHEQYF. The CDR3 coding sequence is TGTGCCAGCAGTTCCTCTAGCGGGAGTGCCCACGAGCAGTACTTC.